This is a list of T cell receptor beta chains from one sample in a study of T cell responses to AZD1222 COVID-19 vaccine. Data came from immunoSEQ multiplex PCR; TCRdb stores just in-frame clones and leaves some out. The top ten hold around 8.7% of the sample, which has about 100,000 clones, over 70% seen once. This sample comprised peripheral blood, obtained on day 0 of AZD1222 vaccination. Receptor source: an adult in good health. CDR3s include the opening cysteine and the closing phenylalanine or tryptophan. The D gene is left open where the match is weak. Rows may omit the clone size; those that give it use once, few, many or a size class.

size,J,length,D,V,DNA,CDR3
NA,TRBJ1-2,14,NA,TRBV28,TGTGCCAGCAGAGTCCATAGAGCTAACTATGGCTACACCTTC,CASRVHRANYGYTF
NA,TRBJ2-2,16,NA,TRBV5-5,TGTGCCAGCAGCCCGAAAGTGTCCGGGGACACCGGGGAGCTGTTTTTT,CASSPKVSGDTGELFF
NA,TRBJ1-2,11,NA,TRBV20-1,TGCAGTGCTAGATCGGGATTGGGCTACACCTTC,CSARSGLGYTF
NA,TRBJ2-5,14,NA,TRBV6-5,TGTGCCAGCAGTTACGGGCCCTACCAAGAGACCCAGTACTTC,CASSYGPYQETQYF
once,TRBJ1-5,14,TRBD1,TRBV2,TGTGCCAGCGTGGGACAGGGGAGCGATCAGCCCCAGCATTTT,CASVGQGSDQPQHF
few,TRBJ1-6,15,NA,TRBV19,TGTGCCAGTAGGATGACGCCCGGACAAAATTCACCCCTCCACTTT,CASRMTPGQNSPLHF
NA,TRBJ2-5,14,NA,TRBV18,TGTGCCAGCTCGCATGACGCGGGTCAAGAGACCCAGTACTTC,CASSHDAGQETQYF
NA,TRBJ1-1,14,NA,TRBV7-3,TGTGCCAGCAGCTTAGGGGGAGTAGGGACTGAAGCTTTCTTT,CASSLGGVGTEAFF
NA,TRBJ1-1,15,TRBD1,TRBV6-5,TGTGCCAGCAGAAGACAGGGGGACGGAAACACTGAAGCTTTCTTT,CASRRQGDGNTEAFF
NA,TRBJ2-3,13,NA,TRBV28,TGTGCCAGCGGCCGGGACACCACAGATACGCAGTATTTT,CASGRDTTDTQYF
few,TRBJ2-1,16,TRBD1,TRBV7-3,TGTGCCAGCAGCCGAGGGACAGGGGGCCGGTACAATGAGCAGTTCTTC,CASSRGTGGRYNEQFF
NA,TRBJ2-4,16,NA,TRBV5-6,TGTGCCAGCAGCTTCGTTTCCAGGGCGGCCAAAAACATTCAGTACTTC,CASSFVSRAAKNIQYF
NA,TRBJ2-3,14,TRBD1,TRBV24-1,TGTGCCACCAGCCGAGGACAGGGGGCAGATACGCAGTATTTT,CATSRGQGADTQYF
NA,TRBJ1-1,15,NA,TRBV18,TGTGCCAGCTCACGCGGGACACCGAGGGGGACTGAAGCTTTCTTT,CASSRGTPRGTEAFF
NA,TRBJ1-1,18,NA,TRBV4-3,TGCGCCAGCAGCCAAGGTACCCAGTATACCGGGACGAACACTGAAGCTTTCTTT,CASSQGTQYTGTNTEAFF
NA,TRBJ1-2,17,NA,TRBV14,TGTGCCAGCAGCCAAGATCCCGGGCGGGGGTTACACTATGGCTACACCTTC,CASSQDPGRGLHYGYTF
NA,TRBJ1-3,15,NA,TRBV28,TGTGCCAGCAGTTTAATCTCAGGGCCTGGAAACACCATATATTTT,CASSLISGPGNTIYF
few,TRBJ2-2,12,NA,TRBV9,TGTGCCAGCAGTAAGGGCACCGGGGAGCTGTTTTTT,CASSKGTGELFF
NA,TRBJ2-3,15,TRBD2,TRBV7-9,TGTGCCAGCAGCTGGACTAGCGGGAGTCTAGATACGCAGTATTTT,CASSWTSGSLDTQYF
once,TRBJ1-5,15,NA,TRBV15,TGTGCCACCAGCAGAGTTGGGGAACGCAATCAGCCCCAGCATTTT,CATSRVGERNQPQHF
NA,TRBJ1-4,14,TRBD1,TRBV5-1,TGCGCCAGCAGCTCGGGACAGCTTAATGAAAAACTGTTTTTT,CASSSGQLNEKLFF
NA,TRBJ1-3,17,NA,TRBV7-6,TGTGCCAGCAGCTTATTAACAGGGTGGTCGTCTGGAAACACCATATATTTT,CASSLLTGWSSGNTIYF
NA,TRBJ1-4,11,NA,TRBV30,TGTGCCTGGAGGGACCTAGGAAAACTGTTTTTT,CAWRDLGKLFF
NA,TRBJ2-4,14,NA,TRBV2,TGTGCCAGCAGTGGGACCGCCACCAAAAACATTCAGTACTTC,CASSGTATKNIQYF
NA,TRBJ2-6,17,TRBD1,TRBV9,TGTGCCAGCACCCCGGGACAGCTGCTTAGTGGGGCCAACGTCCTGACTTTC,CASTPGQLLSGANVLTF
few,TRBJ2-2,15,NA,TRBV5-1,TGCGCCAGCAGCTTTTATTCGGGAGTCACCGGGGAGCTGTTTTTT,CASSFYSGVTGELFF
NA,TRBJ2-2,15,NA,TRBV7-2,TGTGCCAGCAGCAGAGACACCCCGGGTACCGGGGAGCTGTTTTTT,CASSRDTPGTGELFF
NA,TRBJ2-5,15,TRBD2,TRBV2,TGTGCCAGCAAGCGGAGCGGGGGGGCCTGGAAGACCCAGTACTTC,CASKRSGGAWKTQYF
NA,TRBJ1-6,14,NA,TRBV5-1,TGCGCCAGCAGCTTGGAAGGGGCTAATTCACCCCTCCACTTT,CASSLEGANSPLHF
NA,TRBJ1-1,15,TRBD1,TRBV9,TGTGCCAGCAGCGCCGGGACAGGGCGGGACACTGAAGCTTTCTTT,CASSAGTGRDTEAFF
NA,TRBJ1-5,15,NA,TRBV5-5,TGTGCCAGCAGCTTGGAATACAGGACAGCGGGACCCCAGCATTTT,CASSLEYRTAGPQHF
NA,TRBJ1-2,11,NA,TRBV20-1,TGCAGTGCCGAGGTGGAACATGGCTACACCTTC,CSAEVEHGYTF
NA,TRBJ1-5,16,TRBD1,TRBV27,TGTGCCAGCAGTTTAAAAGTAGGACAGGTCAATCAGCCCCAGCATTTT,CASSLKVGQVNQPQHF
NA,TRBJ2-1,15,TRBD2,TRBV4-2,TGTGCCAGCAGCCAAGCCGAGGGGCTAGCGGGAATGCAGTTCTTC,CASSQAEGLAGMQFF
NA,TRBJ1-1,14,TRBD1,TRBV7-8,TGTGCCAGCAGCTTCTTGACAGGGAGCACTGAAGCTTTCTTT,CASSFLTGSTEAFF
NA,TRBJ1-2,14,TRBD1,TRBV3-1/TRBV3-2,TGTGCCAGCAGCCACAGAGGACAGGACTATGGCTACACCTTC,CASSHRGQDYGYTF